This is a list of T cell receptor beta chains from one sample in a study of blood T cell repertoires in COVID-19. Sequencing used immunoSEQ multiplex PCR; TCRdb keeps in-frame clones, though not all of them. The sample consists of 200,000 to 300,000 clones, about four fifths of them appearing once. What was sequenced was peripheral blood. The source is an older woman with acute or convalescent COVID-19. Each CDR3 is given with its conserved first and last residue. D genes are given only for firm matches. Size values are once, few and many counts, or a class for expanded clones, and some rows have none.

d_call clone_size j_call v_call cdr3_aa cdr3_nt
NA NA TRBJ2-5 TRBV7-9 CASSSGLQETQYF TGTGCCAGCAGCTCTGGGCTTCAAGAGACCCAGTACTTC
NA few TRBJ1-5 TRBV18 CASSPQREGQPQHF TGTGCCAGCTCACCACAGAGGGAAGGACAGCCCCAGCATTTT
TRBD1 NA TRBJ2-7 TRBV7-9 CASSLFSPTGGSYEQYF TGTGCCAGCAGCTTATTTAGCCCGACAGGGGGCTCCTACGAGCAGTACTTC
TRBD1 few TRBJ1-1 TRBV7-8 CASSSRGRNTEAFF TGTGCCAGCAGCAGCAGGGGGAGGAACACTGAAGCTTTCTTT
NA NA TRBJ1-1 TRBV9 CASSVIYSGNTEAFF TGTGCCAGCAGCGTAATCTATTCGGGGAACACTGAAGCTTTCTTT
TRBD2 NA TRBJ2-3 TRBV6-1 CASSDLADTDTQYF TGTGCCAGCAGTGACCTAGCGGACACAGATACGCAGTATTTT
TRBD1 NA TRBJ1-2 TRBV5-4 CASSTQGKSYGYTF TGTGCCAGCAGCACACAGGGGAAATCGTATGGCTACACCTTC
NA NA TRBJ1-5 TRBV27 CASWGPGQNQPQHF TGTGCCAGCTGGGGTCCTGGACAGAATCAGCCCCAGCATTTT
NA few TRBJ1-5 TRBV6-5 CASSSQSNQPQHF TGTGCCAGCAGCTCACAGAGCAATCAGCCCCAGCATTTT
TRBD1 NA TRBJ1-2 TRBV5-1 CASSLTDRENYGYTF TGCGCCAGCAGCTTAACAGACAGGGAGAACTATGGCTACACCTTC
TRBD2 once TRBJ2-7 TRBV11-2 CASSLAGTGGAYEQYF TGTGCCAGCAGCTTAGCCGGGACGGGGGGGGCCTACGAGCAGTACTTC
NA NA TRBJ1-1 TRBV11-3 CASSLEGGAGAEAFF TGTGCCAGCAGCTTAGAAGGGGGGGCTGGGGCTGAAGCTTTCTTT
TRBD2 NA TRBJ2-3 TRBV7-2 CASSPPGGTSRADTQYF TGTGCCAGCAGCCCCCCGGGCGGGACTAGCAGAGCAGATACGCAGTATTTT
NA NA TRBJ1-3 TRBV28 CASSLDRLSGNTIYF TGTGCCAGCAGTTTGGACAGACTCTCTGGAAACACCATATATTTT
NA NA TRBJ2-5 TRBV15 CATSVRGGQETQYF TGTGCCACCAGCGTACGGGGTGGACAAGAGACCCAGTACTTC
TRBD1 NA TRBJ2-7 TRBV19 CASSKGQGRDEQYF TGTGCCAGTAGTAAGGGACAGGGGAGGGACGAGCAGTACTTC
TRBD1 NA TRBJ2-7 TRBV5-4 CASSLTGGRFHEQYF TGTGCCAGCAGCCTCACAGGGGGGAGGTTTCACGAGCAGTACTTC
NA NA TRBJ1-5 TRBV5-1 CASSFSGSGNQPQHF TGCGCCAGCAGCTTTAGCGGCAGTGGAAATCAGCCCCAGCATTTT
TRBD2 NA TRBJ2-1 TRBV7-2 CASSLLIGGVGEQFF TGTGCCAGCAGCTTATTGATCGGGGGGGTAGGGGAGCAGTTCTTC
TRBD1 NA TRBJ1-3 TRBV10-3 CAISLGQGAGNTIYF TGTGCCATCAGCTTGGGACAGGGGGCAGGAAACACCATATATTTT
NA once TRBJ2-3 TRBV6-4 CASSPLPGAGDTQYF TGTGCCAGCAGCCCTCTCCCGGGTGCAGGGGATACGCAGTATTTT
TRBD1 NA TRBJ1-3 TRBV6-2/TRBV6-3 CASSFDRARSGNTIYF TGTGCCAGCAGCTTCGACAGGGCGCGCTCTGGAAACACCATATATTTT
NA NA TRBJ1-2 TRBV6-8 CASSYSGGANYGYTF TGTGCCAGCAGTTACTCGGGGGGAGCTAACTATGGCTACACCTTC
NA NA TRBJ2-7 TRBV6-5 CASRVPGREQYF TGTGCCAGCAGGGTACCAGGGCGGGAGCAGTACTTC
NA NA TRBJ1-6 TRBV4-2 CASSQEGAFSGDSPLHF TGTGCCAGCAGCCAAGAAGGGGCCTTTAGTGGAGATTCACCCCTCCACTTT
TRBD2 NA TRBJ2-3 TRBV5-1 CASSLALAGGDTDTQYF TGCGCCAGCAGCTTGGCCCTAGCGGGGGGAGACACAGATACGCAGTATTTT
TRBD1 NA TRBJ1-2 TRBV19 CASNYGQGGYGYTF TGTGCCAGTAACTATGGACAGGGAGGTTATGGCTACACCTTC
TRBD1 few TRBJ1-6 TRBV27 CASSLSTGIGNSPLHF TGTGCCAGCAGTTTATCGACAGGGATAGGCAATTCACCCCTCCACTTT
TRBD1 NA TRBJ1-5 TRBV6-2/TRBV6-3 CASSSGTARNQPQHF TGTGCCAGCAGTTCCGGGACAGCACGCAATCAGCCCCAGCATTTT
TRBD2 NA TRBJ2-4 TRBV5-6 CASSIVLAGAGIQYF TGTGCCAGCAGCATAGTCCTAGCGGGGGCAGGCATTCAGTACTTC
TRBD1 NA TRBJ1-2 TRBV6-2/TRBV6-3 CASSSDRSYGYTF TGTGCCAGCAGTTCGGACAGGTCCTATGGCTACACCTTC
NA NA TRBJ1-1 TRBV5-1 CASSSGSLGTEAFF TGCGCCAGCAGCTCGGGGTCCCTCGGAACTGAAGCTTTCTTT
NA NA TRBJ1-1 TRBV6-1 CASTPGRIRNTEAFF TGTGCCAGCACCCCGGGTAGAATAAGGAACACTGAAGCTTTCTTT
TRBD1 NA TRBJ1-6 TRBV5-1 CASSFETGQSPLHF TGCGCCAGCAGCTTCGAGACAGGGCAGTCACCCCTCCACTTT
NA NA TRBJ1-5 TRBV5-1 CASSLEGAANQPQHF TGCGCCAGCAGCTTGGAAGGGGCTGCCAATCAGCCCCAGCATTTT
NA NA TRBJ1-2 TRBV5-1 CASSLVQGYGYTF TGCGCCAGCAGCTTGGTACAGGGTTATGGCTACACCTTC
NA NA TRBJ1-5 TRBV4-2 CASSQDPGANQPQHF TGTGCCAGCAGCCAAGATCCAGGGGCCAATCAGCCCCAGCATTTT
TRBD1 NA TRBJ2-5 TRBV4-3 CASSHWTGEETQYF TGCGCCAGCAGCCACTGGACAGGGGAAGAGACCCAGTACTTC
TRBD1 NA TRBJ1-5 TRBV7-9 CASSRGDRRYQPQHF TGTGCCAGCAGCCGAGGGGACAGAAGATATCAGCCCCAGCATTTT
NA NA TRBJ1-6 TRBV5-6 CASSLDGQLNSPLHF TGTGCCAGCAGCTTGGATGGACAGCTGAATTCACCCCTCCACTTT
NA NA TRBJ2-7 TRBV9 CASSVGNRGYEQYF TGTGCCAGCAGCGTAGGGAATAGGGGCTACGAGCAGTACTTC
NA few TRBJ2-7 TRBV6-5 CASSLTGSYEQYF TGTGCCAGCAGTTTGACAGGAAGCTACGAGCAGTACTTC
TRBD2 NA TRBJ2-7 TRBV5-6 CASSSGRRGGYEQYF TGTGCCAGCAGCTCGGGACGCCGGGGGGGCTACGAGCAGTACTTC
NA NA TRBJ1-6 TRBV5-1 CASSLGQENSPLHF TGCGCCAGCAGCTTGGGGCAGGAAAATTCACCCCTCCACTTT
TRBD1 few TRBJ2-2 TRBV9 CASSPRDRGTGELFF TGTGCCAGCAGCCCCCGGGACAGGGGAACCGGGGAGCTGTTTTTT
TRBD1 NA TRBJ2-3 TRBV2 CASRTGEWGTQYF TGTGCCAGCAGGACAGGGGAATGGGGTACGCAGTATTTT